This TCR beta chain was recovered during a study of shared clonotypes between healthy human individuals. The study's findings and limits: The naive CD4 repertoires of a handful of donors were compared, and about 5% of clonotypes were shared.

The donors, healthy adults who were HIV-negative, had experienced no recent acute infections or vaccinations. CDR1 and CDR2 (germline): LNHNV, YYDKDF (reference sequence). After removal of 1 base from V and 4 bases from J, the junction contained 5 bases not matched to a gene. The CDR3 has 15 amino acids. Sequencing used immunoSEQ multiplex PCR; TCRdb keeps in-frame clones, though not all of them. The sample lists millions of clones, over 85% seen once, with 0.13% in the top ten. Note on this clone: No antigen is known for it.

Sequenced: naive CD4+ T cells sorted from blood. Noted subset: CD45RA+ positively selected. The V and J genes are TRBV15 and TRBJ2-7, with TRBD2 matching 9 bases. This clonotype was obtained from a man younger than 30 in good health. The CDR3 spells CATSRGSGSMYEQYF. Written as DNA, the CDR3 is TGTGCCACCAGCAGAGGTAGCGGGAGTATGTACGAGCAGTACTTC.